A single sample is the source of the 2 T cell receptor beta chains below, sequenced in a study of technical replicates of blood from several donors. Method: immunoSEQ multiplex PCR; TCRdb's copy keeps in-frame clones and lacks some. In the table there are about 56,000 clones, around 96% of which are singletons. Sequenced: PBMCs. The receptors stem from a human donor in good health. Some clones in this sample may be carry-over from other donors' samples.

The chain joins TRBV29-1 to TRBJ2-7; a possible D gene is TRBD1 (6 bases). The V end was cut by 5 bases, the J end by 0 bases, with 17 bases between. The CDR3 spans 15 residues. Germline assignment: CDR1 SQVTM and CDR2 ANQGSEA. The CDR3, as DNA: TGCAGCGTTTTCGAGGGGACAAGATACTCCTACGAGCAGTACTTC. It yields the protein CSVFEGTRYSYEQYF.

The chain carries TRBV6-1 and TRBJ1-5; D is ambiguous. CDR3 length: 12 amino acids. CDR1 is MNHNS and CDR2 is SASEGT in the germline V gene. The ends were cut back, 10 bases at V and 2 bases at J, with 9 bases in the middle. The CDR3 DNA follows: TGTGCCATCCGAAGAGGCAATCAGCCCCAGCATTTT. Its protein product is CAIRRGNQPQHF.